This is a list of T cell receptor beta chains from one sample in a study of cytomegalovirus exposure and HLA in healthy donors. Generated by immunoSEQ multiplex PCR, the TCRdb table keeps only in-frame clones and is missing some. The data contain approximately 170,000 clones, 65% to 90% of them seen just once; the ten biggest clones take up roughly 1.9%. The material sequenced was PBMCs. These receptors all come from a human donor in good health. The CDR3 runs from the conserved cysteine through the conserved F or W. Part of the rows lack a size; the others show once, few, many or a class for expanded clones.

j_gene,v_gene,abundance,CDR3aa
TRBJ2-2,TRBV11-2,-,CASSLTGGTGELFF
TRBJ2-1,TRBV11-2,-,CASSSGLAGEWLEQFF
TRBJ1-4,TRBV15,-,CATSRYLTGDNEKLFF
TRBJ1-1,TRBV16,-,CASSQSQGGTEAFF
TRBJ1-1,TRBV7-2,few,CASSLQGANTEAFF
TRBJ2-1,TRBV6-5,-,CASSYSRTSSGEQFF
TRBJ2-5,TRBV18,-,CASSLPTSLIETQYF
TRBJ2-7,TRBV7-9,few,CASSLGGLYEQYF
-,TRBV27,-,CASRLSGAGGHYEQYF
TRBJ2-7,TRBV19,-,CASSGRDRVGEQYF
TRBJ2-1,TRBV13,-,CASSFRAQAYNEQFF
TRBJ2-3,TRBV5-4,few,CASSLRSGVSTDTQYF
-,TRBV11-2,-,CASSPLTGPYEQYF
TRBJ1-2,TRBV7-8,once,CASSPLGQAYGYTF
TRBJ2-7,TRBV25-1,-,CASTPPRGQGGWDEQYF
TRBJ1-6,TRBV5-1,-,CASSLDGDSVSPLHF
TRBJ2-1,TRBV5-1,-,CASSGIVRENNEQFF
TRBJ2-1,TRBV11-2,once,CASSPLGGKAEQFF
TRBJ1-2,TRBV7-9,-,CASSLGSGTGFNGYTF
TRBJ2-7,TRBV5-1,-,CASKPTLTGQGTYEQYF
TRBJ1-1,TRBV7-2,-,CASSSLRETEAFF
TRBJ2-7,TRBV7-9,-,CASSLGGGTGSYEQYF
TRBJ1-3,TRBV28,-,CASSPVGSSGNTIYF
TRBJ2-7,TRBV7-6,-,CASSPDSVSYEQYF
TRBJ1-2,TRBV6-1,-,CASSEGFTYSNYGYTF
TRBJ2-1,TRBV27,-,CASSSGGGGHNEQFF
TRBJ1-2,TRBV19,-,CASRATSGSMGYGYTF
TRBJ2-5,TRBV19,-,CASRDRPGETQYF
TRBJ1-2,TRBV2,-,CASNPTNPTGFYGYTF
TRBJ1-6,TRBV9,-,CASSLQGNSYNSPLHF
TRBJ1-2,TRBV5-1,-,CASSSTGNYGYTF
TRBJ2-3,TRBV10-3,-,CAISTRDRGGPDTQYF
TRBJ2-3,TRBV7-9,-,CASTLAGRSTDTQYF
TRBJ2-7,TRBV29-1,-,CSAAEREPYEQYF
TRBJ1-2,TRBV6-6,-,CASSYTGTGYGYTF
TRBJ2-1,TRBV15,-,CATSRDLLAGGYEQFF
TRBJ2-5,TRBV28,few,CASSFIFRLKSGDVSGTQYF
TRBJ1-1,TRBV28,-,CASSLVRANTEAFF
TRBJ2-5,TRBV21-1,-,CASRDGGKETQYF
TRBJ2-1,TRBV19,few,CASSPDSGGARRTYNEQFF
TRBJ2-1,TRBV7-3,-,CASSQTWTADEQFF
TRBJ2-2,TRBV6-6,-,CASRAGQNTGELFF
TRBJ2-3,TRBV7-9,-,CASSFPAGGIGNTQYF
TRBJ2-7,TRBV5-1,-,CASSLESGQGWYEQYF
TRBJ2-7,TRBV19,-,CASSIQPGGYEQYF
TRBJ2-5,TRBV7-9,once,CASSSAGREQYF
TRBJ2-2,TRBV7-2,-,CASSSMLEKAGELFF
TRBJ2-7,TRBV6-1,-,CASRLKHERYF
TRBJ1-1,TRBV5-5,-,CASSTGTGYWNTEAFF
TRBJ1-1,TRBV19,-,CATNRDVGATEAFF
TRBJ2-5,TRBV7-7,-,CASSLDVTGGSTQYF
TRBJ1-2,TRBV5-1,-,CASPKIGQGGGYTF
TRBJ2-7,TRBV11-2,-,CASSIDRDSDFEQYF
TRBJ2-2,TRBV7-8,-,CASSPWSGGFFANTGELFF
TRBJ2-5,TRBV5-4,-,CASSLAGGLGTQYF
TRBJ1-1,TRBV5-1,few,CASSFQGLDTEAFF